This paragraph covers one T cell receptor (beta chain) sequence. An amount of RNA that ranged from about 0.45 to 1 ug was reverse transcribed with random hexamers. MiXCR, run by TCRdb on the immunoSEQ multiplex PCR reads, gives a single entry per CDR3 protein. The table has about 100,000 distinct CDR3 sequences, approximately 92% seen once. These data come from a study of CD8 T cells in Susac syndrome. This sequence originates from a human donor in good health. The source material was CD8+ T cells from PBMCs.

CDR3 region: CASSFGTVYNEQFF. In DNA form, the CDR3 reads TGCGCCAGCAGCTTCGGGACTGTCTACAATGAGCAGTTCTTC. This chain links TRBV4-1 with TRBJ2-1; possibly TRBD2 for D (6 bases). CDR1 and CDR2 from the germline V gene are MGHRA and YSYEKL. V was trimmed by 5 bases and J by 3 bases, leaving 11 bases between them. The CDR3 spans 14 residues.